This TCR beta chain was observed in a study of T-cell reconstitution after alpha-beta-depleted transplantation in children (TCRdb year 2016). For the study in its entirety: T-cell immune reconstitution after TCRalphabeta/CD19-depleted allogeneic hematopoietic cell transplantation in children was quantitatively tracked in the study by means of TCR repertoire profiling. The study at large found these results: In some patients, high TCRbeta diversity at day 60 was attributed to recipient T cells and intrathymic progenitors that had survived conditioning. Apparently early alphabetaT-cell count recovery about two months after transplant reportedly relied on only several hundred rapidly expanded clones derived from non-depleted graft cells. Over the following months the frequencies of hyperexpanded clones went down, and after one year T-cell counts and TCRbeta diversity were mostly credited to newly produced T cells.

In its sample, this clonotype was seen a few times. Its recognized antigen is unknown. Base qualities were left out, and no much larger clone turns up one base away. V trim: 2 bases; J trim: 1 base; unmatched bases: 4. The germline V gene provides CDR1 MNHNS and CDR2 SASEGT. Taken from cysteine to phenylalanine, the CDR3 has 16 residues. Only the CDR3 region is kept as DNA, spanning 48 bases read in frame from base 1. Library method: PCR. The reads were generated on an Illumina HiSeq 2500. TCR library preparation used molecular barcoding, with unique molecular identifiers applied to normalize quantification of the TCRbeta repertoire. TCRdb itself trimmed the public reads at Q25 with fastp, ran MiXCR and retained productive beta chains. Rows merge per CDR3 protein into single entries with the most common DNA and genes. The sample table contains 670,000 or so distinct CDR3 sequences; only one count was recorded for roughly 13% of them. 0.79% of the sample is in the top ten clones.

The treatment or condition label for this specimen denotes: allogeneic hematopoietic cell transplantation with graft depleted of TCRalphabeta T cells and CD19 B cells. The children who served as transplant recipients had been given grafts of TCRalphabeta/CD19-depleted allogeneic hematopoietic cells. The receptor was derived from a girl aged 2 to 9 with congenital amegakaryocytic thrombocytopenia, due to receive a stem cell transplant. Sequenced here: PBMCs, sampled before TCRalphabeta/CD19-depleted stem cell transplant. Rearrangement joined TRBV6-1 to TRBJ2-5; a stretch of 10 junction bases matches TRBD2. The DNA is as follows: TGTGCCAGCAGTGAACGGATAGCGGGAGGCCAAGAGACCCAGTACTTC. It translates to CASSERIAGGQETQYF.